The 22 T cell receptor beta chains presented below share a single source sample, sequenced in a study of cytotoxic CD8 clonotypes in ibrutinib-treated CLL. TCRdb keeps only in-frame clones here, not all; method: immunoSEQ multiplex PCR. The table shows around 30,000 clones, with 45% to 60% occurring only once. The specimen was PBMCs, collected before ibrutinib treatment. Receptors originate from a human donor with chronic lymphocytic leukemia.

The rearrangement links TRBV7-6 to TRBJ2-7; D uncertain. This CDR3 is built from 15 residues. From germline, CDR1 is SGHVS and CDR2 FNYEAQ. Deletions cut 5 bases from V and 1 base from J, with 15 bases between. CDR3: CASSTPGPKSYEQYF. Written as DNA, the CDR3 is TGTGCCAGCAGCACACCGGGTCCGAAGTCCTACGAGCAGTACTTC. Looking up the rest from reference TRBV7-6 and TRBJ2-7 gives the full variable domain: GAGVSQSPRYKVTKRGQDVALRCDPISGHVSLYWYRQALGQGPEFLTYFNYEAQQDKSGLPNDRFSAERPEGSISTLTIQRTEQRDSAMYRCASSTPGPKSYEQYFGPGTRLTVT.

V gene TRBV15 combines with J gene TRBJ1-2; 7 bases fit TRBD1. V lost 1 base and J lost 3; bases outside the gene matches: 8. From germline, CDR1 is LNHNV and CDR2 YYDKDF (reference sequence). This CDR3 is 16 amino acids long. CDR3 nucleotides: TGTGCCACCAGCAGAGGATTGAGGGGGCGCGACTATGGCTACACCTTC. Translated, it gives CATSRGLRGRDYGYTF.

Judged by abundance, this clone is medium-sized (0.01 to 0.1%). This chain's CDR3 is CASSPQGGNSPLHF. CDR3 in DNA: TGTGCCAGCAGCCCCCAGGGGGGTAATTCACCCCTCCACTTT. The chain recombines TRBV7-2 with TRBJ1-6, with 7 bases aligning to TRBD1. This CDR3 has 14 residues. The V gene's germline CDR1 is SGHTA and CDR2 FQGNSA. J gave up 6 bases and V 5 bases, and 4 bases lay outside the gene matches. Complete variable domain (other parts from reference TRBV7-2 and TRBJ1-6): GAGVSQSPSNKVTEKGKDVELRCDPISGHTALYWYRQSLGQGLEFLIYFQGNSAPDKSGLPSDRFSAERTGGSVSTLTIQRTQQEDSAVYLCASSPQGGNSPLHFGNGTRLTVT.

The chain is built from TRBV19 and TRBJ2-1; no definite D call. Trimming left V 4 bases short and J 0 bases short, with 16 bases between. CDR1 LNHDA and CDR2 SQIVND come from the germline V gene (reference sequence). The CDR3 has 17 residues. This chain's CDR3 is CASSTRRAPSSYNEQFF. The CDR3 DNA follows: TGTGCCAGTAGTACCCGACGAGCCCCAAGCTCCTACAATGAGCAGTTCTTC.

This clone has more than one count but fewer than ten. The V and J genes are TRBV5-5 and TRBJ1-5; unclear D gene. Deletions cut 4 bases from V and 5 bases from J, with 13 bases between. Germline V gene data show CDR1 as SGHKS and CDR2 as YYEKEE (reference sequence). This CDR3 contains 14 residues. CDR3 sequence (DNA): TGTGCCAGCAGCACCTACAACACGGATCAGCCCCAGCATTTT. Translated: CASSTYNTDQPQHF.

This chain uses TRBV7-9 with TRBJ1-2; 7 nucleotides match TRBD1. CDR1 and CDR2 (germline): SEHNR, FQNEAQ (reference sequence). J gave up 8 bases and V 5 bases, and 17 bases lay outside the gene matches. This CDR3 contains 16 residues. Here the CDR3 DNA reads TGTGCCAGCAGCACAGGAACCGGGACAGCGGTTTACGGCTACACCTTC. Its translation: CASSTGTGTAVYGYTF.

The V and J genes are TRBV29-1 and TRBJ1-2, with D uncertain. V dropped 3 bases and J dropped 4 bases, with 15 bases sitting between them. The CDR3 sequence is 14 residues long. CDR1 and CDR2 (germline): SQVTM, ANQGSEA. This CDR3 is CSVEGPGSIYGYTF. The CDR3 region has the DNA TGCAGCGTTGAGGGCCCAGGCAGCATCTATGGCTACACCTTC.

The chain joins TRBV5-1 to TRBJ1-1; D unresolved. Trimming removed 3 bases at V and 4 bases at J, with 7 bases between. The V gene's germline CDR1 is SGHRS and CDR2 YFSETQ. The CDR3 is made up of 12 amino acids. In DNA, the CDR3 is TGCGCCAGCAGCTCGTGGGGCACTGAAGCTTTCTTT. Its protein is CASSSWGTEAFF.

This chain connects TRBV29-1 to TRBJ2-5; either TRBD1 or TRBD2 may fit D (5 bases each). CDR3 length equals 13 residues. Germline lookup yields CDR1 SQVTM and CDR2 ANQGSEA. V lost 5 bases, J lost 5 bases, and 15 bases lay in between. The CDR3 protein is CSVFRGAMETQYF. For the CDR3, the DNA is TGCAGCGTTTTCCGAGGGGCGATGGAGACCCAGTACTTC.

V is TRBV5-1 and J is TRBJ1-3; 7 bases align to TRBD1. The CDR3 length is 14 residues. The junction had 3 bases not matched to a gene; V was cut back by 4 bases and J by 2 bases. Germline V gives CDR1 SGHRS, CDR2 YFSETQ. Written as DNA, the CDR3 is TGCGCCAGCAGCCCCGACAGGGCTGGAAACACCATATATTTT. This encodes CASSPDRAGNTIYF.

This chain connects TRBV18 to TRBJ1-4; D is perhaps TRBD1 (5 bases). Trimming shortened V by 0 bases and J by 0 bases, and 17 bases separated the two germline ends. Germline-derived CDR1 and CDR2 are KGHSH and LQKENI. CDR3 length: 19 residues. The CDR3 reads CASSPPNRPTFATNEKLFF. The CDR3 DNA sequence: TGTGCCAGCTCACCACCAAACAGGCCTACCTTCGCAACTAATGAAAAACTGTTTTTT.

This sequence joins TRBV28 and TRBJ2-7, with unresolved D. The CDR3 covers 17 residues. Germline V lookup: CDR1 MDHEN, CDR2 SYDVKM. The V end was cut by 7 bases, the J end by 4 bases, with 26 bases between. In nucleotides, the CDR3 is TGTGCCAGCAACCCACTCGGCCCCCTCGAAGGGAAGTACGAGCAGTACTTC. This sequence encodes CASNPLGPLEGKYEQYF. The whole variable domain, remainder taken from reference TRBV28 and TRBJ2-7, is DVKVTQSSRYLVKRTGEKVFLECVQDMDHENMFWYRQDPGLGLRLIYFSYDVKMKEKGDIPEGYSVSREKKERFSLILESASTNQTSMYLCASNPLGPLEGKYEQYFGPGTRLTVT.

The chain combines TRBV7-9 with TRBJ1-2; tentatively, D is TRBD1 (6 bases). CDR1 is SEHNR and CDR2 is FQNEAQ in the germline V gene (reference sequence). Trimming took off 1 base at V and 2 bases at J, with 11 bases between the two ends. This CDR3 comprises 15 residues. The CDR3 nucleotides read TGTGCCAGCAGCTTAGACGGGGGCCCGAACTATGGCTACACCTTC. This codes for CASSLDGGPNYGYTF.

The gene calls are TRBV19 and TRBJ2-1, with TRBD2 identical over 9 bases. The CDR3 runs 16 residues. Germline V gene sequence: CDR1 LNHDA, CDR2 SQIVND (reference sequence). The V and J ends lost 6 bases and 4 bases, in that order; junction bases with no gene match: 10. This chain's CDR3 is CASRPTAGGPYNEQFF. CDR3 sequence (DNA): TGTGCCAGTAGGCCCACGGCGGGAGGGCCTTACAATGAGCAGTTCTTC.

This clone was recorded a few times. The V and J genes are TRBV6-1 and TRBJ2-1; 13 nucleotides match TRBD2. CDR3 length equals 14 residues. Germline V lookup: CDR1 MNHNS, CDR2 SASEGT. V lost 6 bases and J lost 4; bases outside the gene matches: 0. The CDR3: CASRLAGGYNEQFF. The CDR3 nucleotides are TGTGCCAGCAGACTAGCGGGAGGGTACAATGAGCAGTTCTTC.

This clone appeared a few times. This sample includes further DNA sequences coding for the same CDR3. This chain uses TRBV7-9 with TRBJ1-2; D is perhaps TRBD1 (6 bases). Trimming took off 0 bases at V and 7 bases at J, with 6 bases between the two ends. This CDR3 region has 12 residues. CDR1 is SEHNR, CDR2 FQNEAQ, per germline (reference sequence). CDR3 amino acids: CASSLAGGGYTF. CDR3 bases: TGTGCCAGCAGCTTAGCAGGGGGTGGCTACACCTTC.

This clone was seen a handful of times. The chain employs TRBV7-9 and TRBJ1-3, with D maybe TRBD1 (5 bases). V lost 3 bases and J lost 2, with 8 bases in between. The CDR3 runs to 14 residues. Germline V lookup: CDR1 SEHNR, CDR2 FQNEAQ (reference sequence). The CDR3 here is CASSLEGTGNTIYF. The CDR3 DNA sequence: TGTGCCAGCAGCTTGGAGGGGACTGGAAACACCATATATTTT.

A few counts support this clone. The chain joins TRBV28 to TRBJ1-3; TRBD1 aligns across 9 bases. CDR3 length equals 14 residues. V was clipped by 4 bases and J by 3 bases; unmatched bases: 1. Germline loops: CDR1 MDHEN, CDR2 SYDVKM. Written as DNA, the CDR3 is TGTGCCAGCAGTTGGGACAGGGTTGGAAACACCATATATTTT. Protein sequence: CASSWDRVGNTIYF.

A few counts support this clone. The rearrangement links TRBV7-2 to TRBJ2-7; maybe TRBD2 (5 bases). This CDR3 is built from 13 residues. Trimming cost V 5 bases and J 4 bases, with 12 bases left between them. Looked up from germline, CDR1 is SGHTA and CDR2 is FQGNSA. The CDR3: CASSPEEVYEQYF. In nucleotides, the CDR3 is TGTGCCAGCAGCCCCGAGGAGGTTTACGAGCAGTACTTC.

V and J are TRBV2 and TRBJ2-5; 7 positions agree with TRBD1. V lost 8 bases to trimming and J lost 2 bases; unmatched junction nucleotides: 17. This CDR3 is built from 17 residues. Germline V gene data show CDR1 as SNHLY and CDR2 as FYNNEI. The CDR3 bases are TGTGCCAGCGCCAGGGGGTGGACTCTGGGGCCTCAAGAGACCCAGTACTTC. This codes for CASARGWTLGPQETQYF. Based on the CDR3 plus reference TRBV2 and TRBJ2-5, the full variable domain is EPEVTQTPSHQVTQMGQEVILRCVPISNHLYFYWYRQILGQKVEFLVSFYNNEISEKSEIFDDQFSVERPDGSNFTLKIRSTKLEDSAMYFCASARGWTLGPQETQYFGPGTRLLVL.

The genes are TRBV5-4 and TRBJ1-1; 10 bases align to TRBD1. This CDR3 contains 16 residues. CDR1 is SGHNT and CDR2 is YYREEE in the germline V gene (reference sequence). Trimming cost V 4 bases and J 8 bases; bases outside gene matches: 14. CDR3 sequence reads: CASSREPGQGMGEAFF. The CDR3, as DNA: TGTGCCAGCAGCAGAGAACCGGGACAGGGGATGGGAGAAGCTTTCTTT. The variable domain in full, with the rest retrieved from reference TRBV5-4 and TRBJ1-1, is ETGVTQSPTHLIKTRGQQVTLRCSSQSGHNTVSWYQQALGQGPQFIFQYYREEENGRGNFPPRFSGLQFPNYSSELNVNALELDDSALYLCASSREPGQGMGEAFFGQGTRLTVV.

In its sample, this clone was seen a few times. CDR3 amino acids: CASSLGGRTYEQYF. For the CDR3, the DNA is TGTGCCAGCAGTTTGGGGGGCCGGACCTACGAGCAGTACTTC. The gene calls are TRBV27 and TRBJ2-7; tentatively, D is TRBD1 or TRBD2 (6 bases each). Germline V gene data show CDR1 as MNHEY and CDR2 as SMNVEV (reference sequence). This CDR3 region has 14 residues. V was clipped by 3 bases and J by 2 bases, with 11 bases between them.